The present TCR delta chain was sequenced within a study of γδ T cells in repeated Plasmodium falciparum infection. Bulk repertoires came from Vgamma9/Vdelta2+ or Vdelta2-negative gammadelta T cells flow-sorted from PBMC. Germline values: CDR1 TSWWSYY, CDR2 QGS. The CDR3 length is 17 residues. V was pared by 5 bases and J by 0 bases, with 19 bases between. TCRdb applied CATT to the multiplex PCR reads for clone calling. The data show around 86,000 delta-chain clones, over 1.1% seen once. General study results and limits: The Malian cohort came from a small rural village of predominantly one ethnic group.

This clone was seen ten or more times. Its antigen is unknown. The TCRdb protein, from a much larger clone, departs from this DNA's translation at residue 8, likely by read error; the protein shown derives from the DNA. This clonotype was sampled from a pool of human donors (malaria-infected and uninfected, not separated). V and J are TRDV1 and TRDJ1, with unresolved D. The specimen was gamma-delta T cells from blood. CDR3 nucleotide sequence: TGTGCTCTTGGGACGAAGTGGCTCCCCCCGTACACCGATAAACTCATCTTT. This gives the protein CALGTKWLPPYTDKLIF.